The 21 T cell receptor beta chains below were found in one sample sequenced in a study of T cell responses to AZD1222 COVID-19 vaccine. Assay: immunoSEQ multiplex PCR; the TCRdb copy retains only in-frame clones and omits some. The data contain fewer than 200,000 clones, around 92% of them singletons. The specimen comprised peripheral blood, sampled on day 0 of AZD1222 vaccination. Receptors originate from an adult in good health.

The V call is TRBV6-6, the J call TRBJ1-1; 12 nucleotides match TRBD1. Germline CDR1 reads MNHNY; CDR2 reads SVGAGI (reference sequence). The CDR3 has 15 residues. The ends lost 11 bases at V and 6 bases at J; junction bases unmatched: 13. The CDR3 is CACRKGGQGASEAFF. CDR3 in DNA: TGTGCCTGTCGAAAGGGGGGACAGGGGGCATCTGAAGCTTTCTTT.

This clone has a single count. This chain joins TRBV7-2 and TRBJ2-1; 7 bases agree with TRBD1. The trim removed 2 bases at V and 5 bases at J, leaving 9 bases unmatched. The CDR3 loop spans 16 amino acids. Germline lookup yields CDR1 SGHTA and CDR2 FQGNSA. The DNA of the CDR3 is TGTGCCAGCAGCTTATGGTTCCGGACAGGCCACAATGAGCAGTTCTTC. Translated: CASSLWFRTGHNEQFF.

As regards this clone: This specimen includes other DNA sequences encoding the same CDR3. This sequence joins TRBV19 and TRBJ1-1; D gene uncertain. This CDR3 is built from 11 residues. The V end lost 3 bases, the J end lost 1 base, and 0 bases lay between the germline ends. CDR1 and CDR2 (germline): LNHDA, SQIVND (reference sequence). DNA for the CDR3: TGTGCCAGTAGTATGAACACTGAAGCTTTCTTT. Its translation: CASSMNTEAFF.

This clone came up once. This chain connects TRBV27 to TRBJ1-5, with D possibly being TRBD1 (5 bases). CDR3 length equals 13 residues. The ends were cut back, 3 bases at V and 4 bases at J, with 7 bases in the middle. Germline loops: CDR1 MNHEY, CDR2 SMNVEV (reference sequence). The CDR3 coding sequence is TGTGCCAGCAGTTTTTCAGGGAATCAGCCCCAGCATTTT. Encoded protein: CASSFSGNQPQHF.

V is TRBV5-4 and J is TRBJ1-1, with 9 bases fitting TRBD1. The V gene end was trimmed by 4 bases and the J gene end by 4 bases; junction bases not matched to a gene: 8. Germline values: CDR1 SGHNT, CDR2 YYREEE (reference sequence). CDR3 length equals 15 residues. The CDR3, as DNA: TGTGCCAGCAGCCATCGGGACAGGGAGACCACTGAAGCTTTCTTT. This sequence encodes CASSHRDRETTEAFF. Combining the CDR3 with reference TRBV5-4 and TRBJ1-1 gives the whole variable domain ETGVTQSPTHLIKTRGQQVTLRCSSQSGHNTVSWYQQALGQGPQFIFQYYREEENGRGNFPPRFSGLQFPNYSSELNVNALELDDSALYLCASSHRDRETTEAFFGQGTRLTVV.

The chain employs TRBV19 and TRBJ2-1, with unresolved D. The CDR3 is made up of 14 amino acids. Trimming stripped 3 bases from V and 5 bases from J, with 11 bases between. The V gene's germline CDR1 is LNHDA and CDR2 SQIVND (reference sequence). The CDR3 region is CASSIEDTNNEQFF. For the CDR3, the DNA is TGTGCCAGTAGTATCGAAGACACGAACAATGAGCAGTTCTTC.

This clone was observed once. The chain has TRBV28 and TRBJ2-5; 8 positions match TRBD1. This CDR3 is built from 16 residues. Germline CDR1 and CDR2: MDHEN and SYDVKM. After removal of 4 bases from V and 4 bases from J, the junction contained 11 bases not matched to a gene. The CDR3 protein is CASSSQGAGKRETQYF. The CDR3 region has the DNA TGTGCCAGCAGTTCTCAGGGGGCAGGGAAACGAGAGACCCAGTACTTC.

The CDR3 region is CATSDLQAGRDIQYF. Written as DNA, the CDR3 is TGTGCCACCAGTGATTTGCAGGCGGGGAGGGACATTCAGTACTTC. The chain combines TRBV24-1 with TRBJ2-4; 7 positions match TRBD2. The junction had 6 bases not matched to a gene; V was cut back by 0 bases and J by 8 bases. Germline CDR1 reads KGHDR; CDR2 reads SFDVKD. This CDR3 contains 15 residues.

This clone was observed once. CDR3 protein: CASSYRERNTEAFF. In DNA, the CDR3 is TGTGCCAGCAGCTATCGGGAAAGGAACACTGAAGCTTTCTTT. V gene TRBV7-9 combines with J gene TRBJ1-1; no clear D. The length of the CDR3 is 14 residues. From germline, CDR1 is SEHNR and CDR2 FQNEAQ (reference sequence). V was cut by 4 bases and J by 1 base, with 10 bases left in between.

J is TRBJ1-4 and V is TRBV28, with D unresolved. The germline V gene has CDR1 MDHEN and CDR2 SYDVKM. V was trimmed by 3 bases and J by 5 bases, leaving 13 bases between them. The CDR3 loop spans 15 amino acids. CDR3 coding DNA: TGTGCCAGCAGTTTTAACCCGACCCCCAATGAAAAACTGTTTTTT. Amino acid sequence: CASSFNPTPNEKLFF.

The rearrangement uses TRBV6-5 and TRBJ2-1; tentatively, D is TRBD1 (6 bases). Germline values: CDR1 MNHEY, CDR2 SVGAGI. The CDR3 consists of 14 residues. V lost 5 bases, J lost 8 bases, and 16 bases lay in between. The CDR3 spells CASSQSTGGHEQFF. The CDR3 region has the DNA TGTGCCAGCAGTCAATCGACAGGTGGGCATGAGCAGTTCTTC.

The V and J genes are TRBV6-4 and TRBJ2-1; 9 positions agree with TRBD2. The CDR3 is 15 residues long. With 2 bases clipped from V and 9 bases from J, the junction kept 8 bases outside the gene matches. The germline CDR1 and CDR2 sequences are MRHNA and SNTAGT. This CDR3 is CASSDVAGENSEQFF. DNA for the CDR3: TGTGCCAGCAGTGACGTAGCGGGAGAAAACAGTGAGCAGTTCTTC.

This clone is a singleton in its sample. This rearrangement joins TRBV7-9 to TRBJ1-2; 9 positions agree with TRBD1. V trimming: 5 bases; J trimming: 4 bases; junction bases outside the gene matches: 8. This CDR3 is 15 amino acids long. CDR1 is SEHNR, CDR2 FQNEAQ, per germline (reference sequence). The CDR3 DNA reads TGTGCCAGCAGCCAGTCGGACAGGGGAGGCTATGGCTACACCTTC. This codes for CASSQSDRGGYGYTF.

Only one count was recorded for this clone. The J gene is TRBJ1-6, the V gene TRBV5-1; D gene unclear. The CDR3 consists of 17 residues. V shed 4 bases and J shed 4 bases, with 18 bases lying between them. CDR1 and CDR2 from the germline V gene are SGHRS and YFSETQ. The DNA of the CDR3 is TGCGCCAGCAGCAGGGAAGGGCCAGGATCTTATAATTCACCCCTCCACTTT. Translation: CASSREGPGSYNSPLHF.

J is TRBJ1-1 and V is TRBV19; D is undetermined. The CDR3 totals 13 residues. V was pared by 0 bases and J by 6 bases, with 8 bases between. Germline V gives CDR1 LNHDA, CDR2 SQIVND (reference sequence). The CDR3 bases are TGTGCCAGTAGTATAGATGGACTACCTGAAGCTTTCTTT. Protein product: CASSIDGLPEAFF.

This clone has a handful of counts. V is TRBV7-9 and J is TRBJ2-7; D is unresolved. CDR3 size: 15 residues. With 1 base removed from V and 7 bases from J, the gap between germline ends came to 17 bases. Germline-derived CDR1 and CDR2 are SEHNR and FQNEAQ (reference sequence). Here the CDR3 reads CASSLVTTPSGEQYF. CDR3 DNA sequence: TGTGCCAGCAGCTTAGTGACGACACCGTCAGGAGAGCAGTACTTC.

The CDR3 region has the DNA TGTGCCAGCAGCTCAACTAGCGGGAGCACAGATACGCAGTATTTT. Amino acids: CASSSTSGSTDTQYF. The chain links TRBV9 to TRBJ2-3; 9 nucleotides line up with TRBD2. The CDR3 sequence is 15 residues long. Per germline, CDR1 SGDLS and CDR2 YYNGEE. With V trimmed by 4 bases and J by 0 bases, 3 bases remained unmatched.

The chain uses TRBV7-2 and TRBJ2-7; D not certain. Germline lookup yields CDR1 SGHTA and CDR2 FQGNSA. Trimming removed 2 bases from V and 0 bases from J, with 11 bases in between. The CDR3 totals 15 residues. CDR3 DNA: TGTGCCAGCAGCTTAAATCGACGCAGCTCCTACGAGCAGTACTTC. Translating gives CASSLNRRSSYEQYF.

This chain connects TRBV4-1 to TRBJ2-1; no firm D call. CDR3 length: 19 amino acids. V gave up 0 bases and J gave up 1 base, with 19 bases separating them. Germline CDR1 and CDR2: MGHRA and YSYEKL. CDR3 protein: CASSQDAPAPLGSYNEQFF. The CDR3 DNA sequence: TGCGCCAGCAGCCAAGATGCACCCGCCCCGCTAGGGTCCTACAATGAGCAGTTCTTC.

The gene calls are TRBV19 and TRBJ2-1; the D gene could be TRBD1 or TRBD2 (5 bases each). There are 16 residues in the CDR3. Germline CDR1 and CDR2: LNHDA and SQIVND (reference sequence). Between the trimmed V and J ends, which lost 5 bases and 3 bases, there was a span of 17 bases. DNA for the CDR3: TGTGCCAGTAGTGTCTCTGGGGGTCGGAGCTACAATGAGCAGTTCTTC. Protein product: CASSVSGGRSYNEQFF. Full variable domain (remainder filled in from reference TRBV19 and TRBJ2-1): DGGITQSPKYLFRKEGQNVTLSCEQNLNHDAMYWYRQDPGQGLRLIYYSQIVNDFQKGDIAEGYSVSREKKESFPLTVTSAQKNPTAFYLCASSVSGGRSYNEQFFGPGTRLTVL.

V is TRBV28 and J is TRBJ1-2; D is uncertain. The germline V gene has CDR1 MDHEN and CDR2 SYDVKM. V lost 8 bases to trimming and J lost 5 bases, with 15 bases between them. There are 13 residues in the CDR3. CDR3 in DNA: TGTGCCAGCCGAGACGGATCTGCTTATGGCTACACCTTC. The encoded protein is CASRDGSAYGYTF.